This is a list of T cell receptor beta chains from one sample in a study of blood T cells in healthy people across ages. TCRdb independently ran MiXCR on the 5' RACE reads; one entry per CDR3 protein. The table shows about 1.8 million distinct CDR3 sequences, with 49% occurring only once. The sequencing input was blood. These receptors were taken from a middle-aged woman in good health. Both conserved end residues are part of each CDR3. D genes are given only for firm matches. The size entry is marked missing in some rows and otherwise reads once, few, many or a size class.

TGTGCCAGCAGCAAAAGGAAAAAGGGGGGGGGACACGAGAGAGATACGCAGTATTTT | CASSKRKKGGGHERDTQYF | NA | TRBJ2-3 | TRBV21-1 | NA
TGTGCCAGCAGCGCCGCGACTGGGACAGGGGGCTTTGAGCAGTACTTC | CASSAATGTGGFEQYF | TRBD1 | TRBJ2-7 | TRBV5-5 | few
TGTGCCAGCAGCTCCGCCCGGGGTAGCTTCAATGAGCAGTTCTTC | CASSSARGSFNEQFF | NA | TRBJ2-1 | TRBV7-2 | NA
TGTGCCAGCAGCCCCTCCGGCTCTGGGGCCAACGTCCTGACTTTC | CASSPSGSGANVLTF | NA | TRBJ2-6 | TRBV7-2 | many
TGTGCCAGCAATACGGTGTACGAGCAGTACTTC | CASNTVYEQYF | NA | TRBJ2-7 | TRBV6-2/TRBV6-3 | NA
TGTGCCACCAGCTCGCGACTGATCCAAGAGACCCAGTACTTC | CATSSRLIQETQYF | NA | TRBJ2-5 | TRBV15 | NA
TGCAGTGCTAGCGCGGGGGGCCTCAACAATGAGCAGTTCTTC | CSASAGGLNNEQFF | TRBD2 | TRBJ2-1 | TRBV20-1 | NA
TGCGCCAGCAGCTCGTTCAGGGACCCTTCCTCCTACGAGCAGTACTTC | CASSSFRDPSSYEQYF | NA | TRBJ2-7 | TRBV5-1 | few
TGCGCCAGCAGCTTTAGCCCCCAAGAGTGGTACTTC | CASSFSPQEWYF | NA | TRBJ2-4 | TRBV5-1 | few
TGCGCCAGCAGGTACCGGGCCACAGATACGCAGTATTTT | CASRYRATDTQYF | NA | TRBJ2-3 | TRBV5-1 | few
TGTGCCAGCAGGAGGGACAGGGGCTGGAACAATGAGCAGTTCTTC | CASRRDRGWNNEQFF | TRBD1 | TRBJ2-1 | TRBV12-3/TRBV12-4 | NA
TGTGCCAGCAGTCCTGGACACGGGACTAGCAGGGAGTACGAGCAGTACTTC | CASSPGHGTSREYEQYF | TRBD2 | TRBJ2-7 | TRBV27 | NA
TGTGCCAGCAGCCAAGGTTCCCATCTAGCCAAAAACATTCAGTACTTC | CASSQGSHLAKNIQYF | NA | TRBJ2-4 | TRBV4-2 | NA
TGTGCCAGCAGTTTACGAGGGGGGACACCCCTCCACTTT | CASSLRGGTPLHF | NA | TRBJ1-6 | TRBV27 | once
TGTGCCAGCAGGCTGCGACAGGGTTTGAATAACCCTCTCGATTCACCCCTCCACTTT | CASRLRQGLNNPLDSPLHF | TRBD1 | TRBJ1-6 | TRBV10-2 | NA
TGTGCCAGCAGCTTGGGGGCTAGCGTCCTCACAGATACGCAGTATTTT | CASSLGASVLTDTQYF | NA | TRBJ2-3 | TRBV5-4 | NA
TGTGCCAGCAGCTTAGCGACAGCCGCCGGAGAGACCCAGTACTTC | CASSLATAAGETQYF | NA | TRBJ2-5 | TRBV7-9 | few
TGTGCCATCAGTGATGTCCCGGGGGCAACAGATACGCAGTATTTT | CAISDVPGATDTQYF | NA | TRBJ2-3 | TRBV10-3 | NA
TGTGCCAGCAGCCTTGAGACAGGGGGAGGACACATTCAGTACTTC | CASSLETGGGHIQYF | TRBD1 | TRBJ2-4 | TRBV2 | NA
TGTGCCAGCAGCTACGACAGGGTGGATACGCAGTATTTT | CASSYDRVDTQYF | TRBD1 | TRBJ2-3 | TRBV2 | NA
TGTGCCTGCAGTGACAGGGACTTATGGGAGACCCAGTACTTC | CACSDRDLWETQYF | NA | TRBJ2-5 | TRBV2 | NA
TGTGCCAGCACCTACATACTGACAGGATCCTACAATGAGCAGTTCTTC | CASTYILTGSYNEQFF | NA | TRBJ2-1 | TRBV6-2/TRBV6-3 | NA
TGTGCCAGCAGCCAGGGACAGGGGTGGGACGAGCAGTACTTC | CASSQGQGWDEQYF | TRBD1 | TRBJ2-7 | TRBV4-2 | NA
TGTGCCAGCAGTTACACTGAGAATGAAAAACTGTTTTTT | CASSYTENEKLFF | NA | TRBJ1-4 | TRBV6-6 | NA
TGCGCCAGCAGCCAAGAGGCAGCGGGGGACATCTACAATGAGCAGTTCTTC | CASSQEAAGDIYNEQFF | TRBD2 | TRBJ2-1 | TRBV4-3 | NA
TGTGCCAGCAGCCCTTGGGAAAAGGGGAATGAGCAGTTCTTC | CASSPWEKGNEQFF | NA | TRBJ2-1 | TRBV3-1 | NA
TGTGCCAGCTCACCACCCACAGGGGGAAGGGTAGCCAAAAACATTCAGTACTTC | CASSPPTGGRVAKNIQYF | TRBD1 | TRBJ2-4 | TRBV18 | few
TGCGCCAGCAGCCCTGGGACTAGCGGGGTTGGTGAGCAGTTCTTC | CASSPGTSGVGEQFF | TRBD2 | TRBJ2-1 | TRBV4-3 | few
TGTGCTAGCAGCCCGCTGAAGTCAGGGGCAGATACGCAGTATTTT | CASSPLKSGADTQYF | NA | TRBJ2-3 | TRBV7-7 | few
TGTGCCACCAGCAACGCCCAGGGGCAGTACTTC | CATSNAQGQYF | NA | TRBJ2-7 | TRBV15 | NA
TGCAGTGCGTCAGCGGGATACAATGAGCAGTTCTTC | CSASAGYNEQFF | TRBD2 | TRBJ2-1 | TRBV20-1 | once
TGTGCCAGCAGTGAAAGGGACAGCTACGAGCAGTACTTC | CASSERDSYEQYF | TRBD1 | TRBJ2-7 | TRBV25-1 | many
TGTGCCAGCAGCTTAGCCCGCCTGGGGAATTCACCCCTCCACTTT | CASSLARLGNSPLHF | NA | TRBJ1-6 | TRBV7-9 | NA
TGCGTCAGCAGCTCGGGGACAGGACGCAAAATCTCTGGGGCCAACGTCCTGACTTTC | CVSSSGTGRKISGANVLTF | TRBD1 | TRBJ2-6 | TRBV5-1 | NA
TGCAGTGCTAGAGTGGCGGGAGTGACAAATACGCAGTATTTT | CSARVAGVTNTQYF | TRBD2 | TRBJ2-3 | TRBV20-1 | NA
TGTGCCAGCCTCACAGGACTAACTAGTCCTAGCACAGATACTCAGTATTTT | CASLTGLTSPSTDTQYF | NA | TRBJ2-3 | TRBV11-2 | NA
TGTGCCAGCAGTTTGCAGGGTTCCTTTTCACCCCTCCACTTT | CASSLQGSFSPLHF | NA | TRBJ1-6 | TRBV12-3/TRBV12-4 | NA
TGTGCCAGCTCACACCGGGACAGGGGTGCCTACGAGCAGTACTTC | CASSHRDRGAYEQYF | TRBD1 | TRBJ2-7 | TRBV18 | few
TGCAGCGCTCTGGACAGGTTGGACGACGAGCAGTACTTC | CSALDRLDDEQYF | TRBD1 | TRBJ2-7 | TRBV29-1 | NA
TGCAGTGCTATAAAAGGGAGGAGAAAACTGTTTTTT | CSAIKGRRKLFF | NA | TRBJ1-4 | TRBV20-1 | NA
TGCAGTGCTAGCAGGGGGCGCAAGTACGAGCAGTACTTC | CSASRGRKYEQYF | TRBD1 | TRBJ2-7 | TRBV20-1 | NA
TGTGCCAGCAGGCAGGGACAGGGGGGGCAGTACTTC | CASRQGQGGQYF | TRBD1 | TRBJ2-4 | TRBV6-2/TRBV6-3 | few
TGTGCCAGCAGCGTCGACATGATCTATGGCTACACCTTC | CASSVDMIYGYTF | NA | TRBJ1-2 | TRBV7-8 | few
TGTGCCAGCAGCTCAACGGGACTAGCGGGGGCACGGGAGCAGTTCTTC | CASSSTGLAGAREQFF | TRBD2 | TRBJ2-1 | TRBV7-2 | NA
TGTGCCAGCAGCTTGTCGCACCTAGCCAAAAACATTCAGTACTTC | CASSLSHLAKNIQYF | NA | TRBJ2-4 | TRBV7-8 | NA
TGTGCCAGCAGAGTCGCGGGCCCCAATCAGCCCCAGCATTTT | CASRVAGPNQPQHF | NA | TRBJ1-5 | TRBV12-3/TRBV12-4 | NA
TGCGCCAGCAGCTTAGGGACAGGGGTTAATAGCAATCAGCCCCAGCATTTT | CASSLGTGVNSNQPQHF | TRBD1 | TRBJ1-5 | TRBV5-1 | NA
TGTGCCAGCAGCCCACAACGGGGGCACCTACTAGCGCAGTATTTT | CASSPQRGHLLAQYF | NA | TRBJ2-3 | TRBV9 | few